The rows below give T cell receptor beta chains drawn from one sample of a study of patients and donors after allogeneic stem cell transplantation. TCRdb re-analysed the RT-PCR reads in MiXCR, keeping a single row per CDR3 protein. The sample yields about 160,000 distinct CDR3 sequences, approximately 25% seen once. Material for sequencing was blood, either unsorted or a sorted T cell fraction (not recorded which). These receptors were obtained from a human donor who was either an allogeneic HSCT recipient or a stem cell or donor lymphocyte infusion donor (not recorded which). It is not recorded whose cells these are; they may come from a transplant donor. Both conserved end residues are part of each CDR3. The D gene is left open where the match is weak. Not all rows give a size; the values are once, few, many and, for expanded clones, a class.

d_call: TRBD1; j_call: TRBJ1-6; v_call: TRBV25-1; clone_size: few; cdr3_nt: TGTGCCAGCAGCCCGACAGGGCCAAGCTCCTATAATTCACCCCTCCACTTT; cdr3_aa: CASSPTGPSSYNSPLHF
d_call: TRBD2; j_call: TRBJ2-3; v_call: TRBV10-3; clone_size: few; cdr3_nt: TGTGCCATCAGTGAGACTAGCGGGAGGGGCACAGATACGCAGTATTTT; cdr3_aa: CAISETSGRGTDTQYF
d_call: TRBD1; j_call: TRBJ1-2; v_call: TRBV15; clone_size: NA; cdr3_nt: TGTGCCACCTCTCCGGACAGGAACTATGGCTACACCTTC; cdr3_aa: CATSPDRNYGYTF
d_call: NA; j_call: TRBJ1-5; v_call: TRBV20-1; clone_size: NA; cdr3_nt: TGCAGCGCTACTCCAATCGATAGCAATCAGCCCCAGCATTTT; cdr3_aa: CSATPIDSNQPQHF
d_call: NA; j_call: TRBJ1-4; v_call: TRBV20-1; clone_size: few; cdr3_nt: TGCAGTGCTCACCGGGATTCAACTAATGAAAAACTGTTTTTT; cdr3_aa: CSAHRDSTNEKLFF
d_call: TRBD1; j_call: TRBJ1-1; v_call: TRBV20-1; clone_size: NA; cdr3_nt: TGCAGTGCCCGACAGGGAGGGACTGAAGCTTTCTTT; cdr3_aa: CSARQGGTEAFF
d_call: NA; j_call: TRBJ1-3; v_call: TRBV5-1; clone_size: few; cdr3_nt: TGCGCCAGCAGCTTGGAAGCCAGGGACGAAAACACCATATATTTT; cdr3_aa: CASSLEARDENTIYF
d_call: NA; j_call: TRBJ1-5; v_call: TRBV12-3/TRBV12-4; clone_size: many; cdr3_nt: TGTGCCAGCAGTTTCTGGAGCAATCAGCCCCAGCATTTT; cdr3_aa: CASSFWSNQPQHF
d_call: NA; j_call: TRBJ1-6; v_call: TRBV27; clone_size: few; cdr3_nt: TGTGCCAGCAGTGATAGAAATTCACCCCTCCACTTT; cdr3_aa: CASSDRNSPLHF
d_call: NA; j_call: TRBJ1-5; v_call: TRBV4-3; clone_size: NA; cdr3_nt: TGCGCCAGCAGCCAAGTGACAGGCAATCAGCCCCAGCATTTT; cdr3_aa: CASSQVTGNQPQHF
d_call: TRBD2; j_call: TRBJ2-3; v_call: TRBV12-3/TRBV12-4; clone_size: few; cdr3_nt: TGTGCCAGCAGTTTATTTAGCGGGCTAGATACGCAGTATTTT; cdr3_aa: CASSLFSGLDTQYF
d_call: TRBD2; j_call: TRBJ2-1; v_call: TRBV30; clone_size: NA; cdr3_nt: TGTGCCTGGAGTGCTGCGGGACTAGCGATCTCCTACAATGAGCAGTTCTTC; cdr3_aa: CAWSAAGLAISYNEQFF
d_call: NA; j_call: TRBJ2-1; v_call: TRBV7-3; clone_size: NA; cdr3_nt: TGTGCCAGCAGCCCAAGCGGAGGGGCTCCTAATGAGCAGTTCTTC; cdr3_aa: CASSPSGGAPNEQFF
d_call: NA; j_call: TRBJ2-3; v_call: TRBV9; clone_size: few; cdr3_nt: TGTGCCAGCAGCGTAGGCCTGCGCACAGATACGCAGTATTTT; cdr3_aa: CASSVGLRTDTQYF
d_call: NA; j_call: TRBJ1-5; v_call: TRBV6-5; clone_size: many; cdr3_nt: TGTGCCAGCAGTCGGACAGCAGATAGCAATCAGCCCCAGCATTTT; cdr3_aa: CASSRTADSNQPQHF
d_call: NA; j_call: TRBJ2-2; v_call: TRBV3-1; clone_size: NA; cdr3_nt: TGTGCCAGCAGCCAAGAAGTAATCCCGGGTACCGGGGAGCTGTTTTTT; cdr3_aa: CASSQEVIPGTGELFF
d_call: NA; j_call: TRBJ2-4; v_call: TRBV6-2/TRBV6-3; clone_size: few; cdr3_nt: TGTGCCAGCAGTTCGAGGACCGCCCCCCTTTCTGGAAACATTCAGTACTTC; cdr3_aa: CASSSRTAPLSGNIQYF
d_call: NA; j_call: TRBJ1-1; v_call: TRBV7-2; clone_size: many; cdr3_nt: TGTGCCAGCAGCAAGGGGTACACTGAAGCTTTCTTT; cdr3_aa: CASSKGYTEAFF
d_call: NA; j_call: TRBJ2-3; v_call: TRBV2; clone_size: few; cdr3_nt: TGTGCCAGCAGTGACTTGGGATCACAAGGGTGGACAGATACGCAGTATTTT; cdr3_aa: CASSDLGSQGWTDTQYF
d_call: NA; j_call: TRBJ2-7; v_call: TRBV13; clone_size: few; cdr3_nt: TGTGCCAGCAGCTTAGGTCACGATTACGAGCAGTACTTC; cdr3_aa: CASSLGHDYEQYF
d_call: NA; j_call: TRBJ1-3; v_call: TRBV29-1; clone_size: NA; cdr3_nt: TGCAGCGTTGAAAACCGCGGAGGGGACACCATATATTTT; cdr3_aa: CSVENRGGDTIYF
d_call: TRBD1; j_call: TRBJ2-3; v_call: TRBV29-1; clone_size: NA; cdr3_nt: TGCAGCGCCAGAGCGACAGGGAAATTCACAGATACGCAGTATTTT; cdr3_aa: CSARATGKFTDTQYF
d_call: NA; j_call: TRBJ1-1; v_call: TRBV4-2; clone_size: NA; cdr3_nt: TGTGCCAGCAGCCAAGAATGGGTTCCTGAAGCTTTCTTT; cdr3_aa: CASSQEWVPEAFF
d_call: NA; j_call: TRBJ1-1; v_call: TRBV5-1; clone_size: few; cdr3_nt: TGCGCCAGCAGCCTGGCAGGGAGGGATAAAGCTTTCTTT; cdr3_aa: CASSLAGRDKAFF
d_call: NA; j_call: TRBJ1-2; v_call: TRBV4-3; clone_size: many; cdr3_nt: TGCGCCAGCAGCCAGACCCTTTTAGAGGGTCCGGACTATGGCTACACCTTC; cdr3_aa: CASSQTLLEGPDYGYTF
d_call: TRBD2; j_call: TRBJ2-7; v_call: TRBV20-1; clone_size: NA; cdr3_nt: TGCAGTGCTACTAGCGGGGGGGGAGTCCTCTCCTACGAGCAGTACTTC; cdr3_aa: CSATSGGGVLSYEQYF
d_call: NA; j_call: TRBJ2-1; v_call: TRBV19; clone_size: NA; cdr3_nt: TGTGCCAGTACCTCCTGGGGGTACAATGAGCAGTTCTTC; cdr3_aa: CASTSWGYNEQFF
d_call: NA; j_call: TRBJ1-1; v_call: TRBV2; clone_size: few; cdr3_nt: TGTGCCAGCAGTGAACTTAGGGAGACTGAAGCTTTCTTT; cdr3_aa: CASSELRETEAFF
d_call: NA; j_call: TRBJ1-4; v_call: TRBV12-3/TRBV12-4; clone_size: few; cdr3_nt: TGTGCCAGCACCGCCGGGATGGCTAATGAAAAACTGTTTTTT; cdr3_aa: CASTAGMANEKLFF
d_call: NA; j_call: TRBJ1-2; v_call: TRBV5-1; clone_size: few; cdr3_nt: TGCGCCAGCAGCCTGGGTTTTAACTATGGCTACACCTTC; cdr3_aa: CASSLGFNYGYTF
d_call: NA; j_call: TRBJ2-3; v_call: TRBV12-3/TRBV12-4; clone_size: NA; cdr3_nt: TGTGCCAGCAGGGACTTTAGCCTCCCAGATACGCAGTATTTT; cdr3_aa: CASRDFSLPDTQYF
d_call: TRBD1; j_call: TRBJ1-3; v_call: TRBV5-1; clone_size: NA; cdr3_nt: TGCGCCAGCAGCGGACGGACAGGGACAGGAAACACCATATATTTT; cdr3_aa: CASSGRTGTGNTIYF
d_call: NA; j_call: TRBJ1-2; v_call: TRBV10-3; clone_size: few; cdr3_nt: TGTGCCATCAGTGAGAGGCCCTTCTCCAACTATGGCTACACCTTC; cdr3_aa: CAISERPFSNYGYTF
d_call: NA; j_call: TRBJ2-1; v_call: TRBV2; clone_size: few; cdr3_nt: TGTGCCAGCAGTGATCCCGACAATGAGCAGTTCTTC; cdr3_aa: CASSDPDNEQFF
d_call: TRBD1; j_call: TRBJ1-2; v_call: TRBV5-6; clone_size: NA; cdr3_nt: TGTGCCAGCAGCTCGACGGGGACAGGGCGGGGCTACACCTTC; cdr3_aa: CASSSTGTGRGYTF
d_call: NA; j_call: TRBJ1-4; v_call: TRBV7-2; clone_size: NA; cdr3_nt: TGTGCCAGCAGCTTAGAACGGTCATTCCCTGCAACTAATGAAAAACTGTTTTTT; cdr3_aa: CASSLERSFPATNEKLFF
d_call: TRBD1; j_call: TRBJ1-2; v_call: TRBV12-3/TRBV12-4; clone_size: few; cdr3_nt: TGTGCCAGCGCACTACAGGGGAATGGCTACACCTTC; cdr3_aa: CASALQGNGYTF
d_call: NA; j_call: TRBJ1-1; v_call: TRBV5-1; clone_size: NA; cdr3_nt: TGCGCCAGCAGCTTGGGTGGACAGCTAACCACTGAAGCTTTCTTT; cdr3_aa: CASSLGGQLTTEAFF
d_call: TRBD1; j_call: TRBJ2-7; v_call: TRBV5-1; clone_size: NA; cdr3_nt: TGCGCCAGCAGCGGGGACAGGCGAGCCTACGAGCAGTACTTC; cdr3_aa: CASSGDRRAYEQYF
d_call: TRBD2; j_call: TRBJ2-1; v_call: TRBV7-9; clone_size: NA; cdr3_nt: TGTGCCAGCAGTCCCCCGTATACTAGCGACAATGAGCAGTTCTTC; cdr3_aa: CASSPPYTSDNEQFF
d_call: TRBD1; j_call: TRBJ1-4; v_call: TRBV5-1; clone_size: NA; cdr3_nt: TGCGCCAGCAGCTTGGGGACAGGAGGTCAGGAAAAACTGTTTTTT; cdr3_aa: CASSLGTGGQEKLFF
d_call: NA; j_call: TRBJ1-2; v_call: TRBV7-2; clone_size: NA; cdr3_nt: TGTGCCAGCAGCTTAGCGTATAGAGATGGCTACACCTTC; cdr3_aa: CASSLAYRDGYTF
d_call: NA; j_call: TRBJ1-5; v_call: TRBV4-1; clone_size: NA; cdr3_nt: TGCGCCAGCAGAGACAGGAGCAATCAGCCCCAGCATTTT; cdr3_aa: CASRDRSNQPQHF
d_call: NA; j_call: TRBJ1-5; v_call: TRBV20-1; clone_size: many; cdr3_nt: TGCAGTGCTCTCGGGTTGAGTCAGCCCCAGCATTTT; cdr3_aa: CSALGLSQPQHF